In its sample, the clone carrying this TCR beta chain was seen a few times. What it binds is not known. This entry belongs to a study of T cells in Graves' hyperthyroidism and ophthalmopathy. Background on the study: Peripheral blood was drawn at first diagnosis, prior to all treatment. Findings of the study overall: Among thyroid clonotypes expanded above 0.001, most also appeared in blood.

The CDR3 consists of 14 residues. Germline V gene sequence: CDR1 MDHEN, CDR2 SYDVKM. Trimming pared 6 bases from V and 0 bases from J, leaving 6 bases between. The study left out patients who had uncontrolled infection, other autoimmune disease, pregnancy or lactation. Researchers took RNA transcripts and amplified the TCR beta CDR3 regions from them. Initially, a first-round RT-PCR of the TCR CDR3 employed the HTBI primer set. MiXCR, applied by TCRdb to the multiplex PCR reads, yields one record per CDR3 protein. The top ten hold 40% of the sample, which has more than 300,000 distinct CDR3 sequences, less than 20% seen once.

The rearrangement joins TRBV28 to TRBJ2-6; no firm D call. The receptor's source is a man between 18 and 35 years old with Graves' ophthalmopathy. Material: blood. This CDR3 reads CASSKFSGANVLTF. The CDR3, as DNA: TGTGCCAGCAGCAAATTCTCTGGGGCCAACGTCCTGACTTTC.